The T cell receptor (beta chain) described here comes from a study of cytomegalovirus exposure and HLA in healthy donors. To note about this clone: Antigen unknown.

Germline V gene data show CDR1 as LGHNA and CDR2 as YSLEER. This CDR3 spans 15 amino acids. V shed 1 base and J shed 6 bases, with 15 bases lying between them. PCR was performed using 60 Vbeta and 13 Jbeta primers. Authors' analysis steps: A follow-up analysis tallied around 76 million unique TCR beta chains, about 11 million shared. This table comes from immunoSEQ multiplex PCR, and its TCRdb copy is limited to in-frame clones, with some not included. D and trimming come from the DNA, and the V and J calls and clone size come from that table. The sample includes some 200,000 clones, roughly 83% seen only once; the top ten take around 0.4%. General study results and limits: TCR beta V- and J-gene trimming was later associated with a missense DCLRE1C variant. Being productive about 87% or about 30% of the time was typical of most TCR beta V segments in an earlier analysis.

The material sequenced was PBMCs. V usage is TRBV4-3 and J usage is TRBJ1-2, with D maybe TRBD1 (6 bases). The clonotype comes from a male donor in good health and CMV-seropositive. The CDR3 loop reads CASSQGGRSWDGYTF. CDR3 DNA: TGCGCCAGCAGCCAAGGGGGGCGAAGTTGGGATGGCTACACCTTC.